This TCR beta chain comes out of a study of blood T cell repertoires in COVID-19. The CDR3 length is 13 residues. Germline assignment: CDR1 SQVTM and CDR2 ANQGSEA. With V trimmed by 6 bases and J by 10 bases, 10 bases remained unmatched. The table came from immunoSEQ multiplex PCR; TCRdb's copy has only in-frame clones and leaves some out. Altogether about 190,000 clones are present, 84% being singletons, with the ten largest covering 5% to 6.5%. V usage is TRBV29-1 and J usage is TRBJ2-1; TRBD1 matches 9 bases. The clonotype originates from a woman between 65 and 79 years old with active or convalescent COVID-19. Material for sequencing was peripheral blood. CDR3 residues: CSVAGQGTGEQFF. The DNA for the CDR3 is TGCAGCGTCGCGGGACAGGGCACAGGGGAGCAGTTCTTC.